The present T cell receptor (beta chain) was sequenced within a study of siplizumab effects on memory and regulatory T cells (dated by TCRdb to between 2017 and 2020). Study-level background: The study examined how the anti-CD2 antibody siplizumab affects alloreactive T-cell subsets in allogeneic mixed lymphocyte reactions built from human PBMCs.

With regard to this clone: Its target antigen remains unknown. The record has no base qualities; no much larger clone is one base away.

Sorted unstimulated T cells, along with proliferating T cells recovered from mixed lymphocyte reactions, underwent TCRbeta CDR3 sequencing. Fresh whole blood from roughly 10 HLA-typed healthy donors was used to isolate PBMCs. V is shortened by 2 bases, J by 4 bases, and the region joining them spans 8 bases. The CDR3 runs 13 amino acids, cysteine and phenylalanine included. Just the 39-base CDR3 DNA is kept, in frame starting at base 1. The germline V gene gives CDR1 as SGHTA and CDR2 as FQGNSA. Libraries came from the immunoSEQ multiplex PCR assay. About 9.9 x 10^4 TCR templates per sample were assayed by the deep sequencing platform. Genomic DNA extracted from sorted T cells was used for TCRbeta CDR3 sequencing. Concerning the study's data processing: The R programming language was used for clonal analysis of the TCRbeta CDR3 data. Unstimulated samples were compared with post-reaction CFSE-low samples to define alloreactive CD4+ and CD8+ clones. By matching sequences to the repertoires of sorted unstimulated Treg and non-Treg cells, each alloreactive CD4+ clone was assigned a regulatory or non-regulatory origin. TCRdb carries this immuneACCESS record with in-frame sequences only. Its versions omit some clonotypes, under half of them owing to an unresolved V gene in the studies checked, with the rest unexplained. V and J calls and clone size are given by that table; D and trimming were obtained from the DNA. The sample table shows approximately 97,000 clones, and roughly 90% are seen once. Of the sample, 0.9% to 1.3% is held by the ten largest clones.

The full study reports these points: A naive or memory phenotype could not be assigned to roughly 75-96% of proliferating CD4+ or CD8+ clones. Sequences below about 10^-5 frequency were poorly captured, so only a minor fraction of alloreactive clones could be mapped to unstimulated subsets. The cumulative frequency of alloreactive sequences traceable to unstimulated CD4+ memory T cells was significantly reduced by siplizumab. Unstimulated naive T cells appeared more diverse than memory T cells, and naive cells seemed to contribute substantially to the alloresponse. In reactions with siplizumab, an average of about 69% of mappable alloreactive CD4+ clones were Treg-derived, compared with roughly 30% in control reactions. No functional confirmation was obtained for the suppressive function of proliferating Tregs from siplizumab cultures.

This TCR derives from a human donor in good health. The chain is assembled from TRBV7-2 and TRBJ2-5; the D gene remains uncertain. The source material was CD4+ T cells sorted from blood. The CDR3 sequence is CASSLFVGETQYF. In nucleotide form, the sequence is TGTGCCAGCAGCTTATTTGTGGGAGAGACCCAGTACTTC.